These 14 T cell receptor beta chains originate from one sample sequenced in a study of CD8 T cells in ankylosing spondylitis (dated 2017 in TCRdb). The library was produced with 5' RACE. Sequencing was performed on an Illumina HiSeq 2500. TCRdb trimmed public reads at Q25 via fastp, called clones via MiXCR and kept in-frame beta chains. One record per CDR3 amino acid sequence lists the most common genes and DNA. The sample data list a few hundred thousand distinct CDR3 sequences, and roughly 10% of these were observed just once. Under 7% of the sample goes to the ten largest clones. The source material was blood, either unsorted or a sorted T cell fraction (not recorded which). The receptors come from a male donor with ankylosing spondylitis or in good health (not recorded which).

This clonotype was counted many times. The chain employs TRBV9 and TRBJ2-2; D perhaps matches TRBD2 (5 bases). Germline lookup yields CDR1 SGDLS and CDR2 YYNGEE. V was trimmed by 0 bases and J by 7 bases, leaving 10 bases between them. The CDR3 contains 14 residues. CDR3 DNA sequence: TGTGCCAGCAGCGTAGCTAGCCAGCACGGGGAGCTGTTTTTT. Protein sequence: CASSVASQHGELFF.

The genes are TRBV11-1 and TRBJ2-7, with 9 bases lining up with TRBD2. The V gene end was trimmed by 5 bases and the J gene end by 7 bases; junction bases not matched to a gene: 21. The germline V gene encodes CDR1 SGHAT and CDR2 FQDESV (reference sequence). CDR3 length: 18 amino acids. CDR3 region: CASSPRGGRASIASEQYF. The CDR3 coding sequence is TGTGCCAGCAGCCCGAGGGGCGGGAGGGCCTCTATTGCATCGGAGCAGTACTTC.

This clonotype was seen ten or more times. This chain uses TRBV6-1 with TRBJ2-7; tentative D call: TRBD2 (5 bases). The CDR3 totals 12 residues. Per germline, CDR1 MNHNS and CDR2 SASEGT. V lost 8 bases to trimming and J lost 2 bases, with 10 bases between them. As DNA, the CDR3 is TGTGCCAGCGATACCGGGACCTACGAGCAGTACTTC. Amino acids: CASDTGTYEQYF.

This clonotype was counted at least ten times. The CDR3 coding sequence is TGCAGTGCTCCGAAAGCCACAGGGACGAGCTCACCCCTCCACTTT. Translated, it gives CSAPKATGTSSPLHF. The J gene is TRBJ1-6, the V gene TRBV20-1; D is possibly TRBD1 (6 bases). Germline V gene data show CDR1 as DFQATT and CDR2 as SNEGSKA (reference sequence). V lost 5 bases, J lost 10 bases, and 21 bases lay in between. The CDR3 loop spans 15 amino acids.

This clonotype was counted ten times or more. The V gene is TRBV4-2, the J gene TRBJ2-7; the D gene is possibly TRBD1 (5 bases). Trimming took off 4 bases at V and 6 bases at J, with 13 bases between the two ends. The CDR3 is made up of 13 amino acids. The V gene's germline CDR1 is LGHNA and CDR2 YNFKEQ. This CDR3 is CASSRSGIGEQYF. CDR3 DNA sequence: TGTGCCAGCAGCCGATCAGGGATCGGCGAGCAGTACTTC.

The chain carries TRBV19 and TRBJ1-1, with 7 bases fitting TRBD1. The CDR3 sequence is 14 residues long. The germline V gene encodes CDR1 LNHDA and CDR2 SQIVND (reference sequence). The ends lost 7 bases at V and 10 bases at J; junction bases unmatched: 15. The CDR3 DNA reads TGTGCCAGTAACATGGGTCGCCAGGGGGTTGGAGCTTTCTTT. This codes for CASNMGRQGVGAFF.

This clonotype was counted ten times or more. The V call is TRBV20-1, the J call TRBJ2-7, with D possibly being TRBD1 or TRBD2 (6 bases each). Trimming took off 5 bases at V and 3 bases at J, with 20 bases between the two ends. Germline V gives CDR1 DFQATT, CDR2 SNEGSKA (reference sequence). This CDR3 has 15 amino acids. CDR3 DNA sequence: TGCAGTGCTTCGACCCCCGCCGGGGGCGGCTACGAGCAGTACTTC. The encoded protein is CSASTPAGGGYEQYF.

This clonotype was seen many times. The rearrangement uses TRBV6-1 and TRBJ1-1; D perhaps matches TRBD1 (6 bases). Germline CDR1 is MNHNS and CDR2 is SASEGT. The CDR3 contains 15 residues. Trimming stripped 6 bases from V and 1 base from J, with 15 bases between. This CDR3 is CASRDQGTANTEAFF. For the CDR3, the DNA is TGTGCCAGCAGAGACCAGGGGACCGCGAACACTGAAGCTTTCTTT.

This clonotype was detected only a few times. The V call is TRBV11-2, the J call TRBJ2-2; 7 bases map to TRBD1. V was clipped by 1 base and J by 3 bases; unmatched bases: 8. Per germline, CDR1 SGHAT and CDR2 FQNNGV. The CDR3 runs 17 residues. As DNA, the CDR3 is TGTGCCAGCAGCTTAGTCCCCCAGGGGGATTACACCGGGGAGCTGTTTTTT. Protein product: CASSLVPQGDYTGELFF. The complete variable domain, with remaining parts taken from reference TRBV11-2 and TRBJ2-2, reads EAGVAQSPRYKIIEKRQSVAFWCNPISGHATLYWYQQILGQGPKLLIQFQNNGVVDDSQLPKDRFSAERLKGVDSTLKIQPAKLEDSAVYLCASSLVPQGDYTGELFFGEGSRLTVL.

This chain links TRBV29-1 with TRBJ2-1; D remains ambiguous. Per the germline V gene, CDR1 is SQVTM and CDR2 is ANQGSEA. This CDR3 region has 15 residues. Trimming pared 6 bases from V and 3 bases from J, leaving 18 bases between. In nucleotides, the CDR3 is TGCAGCGTCTTCGGACCCTCGACCCTCTACAATGAGCAGTTCTTC. Translated, it gives CSVFGPSTLYNEQFF.

This clonotype was seen ten or more times. The chain couples TRBV27 to TRBJ2-7; D possibly corresponds to TRBD2 (5 bases). V shed 3 bases and J shed 7 bases, with 13 bases lying between them. The CDR3 spans 13 residues. Germline CDR1 and CDR2: MNHEY and SMNVEV (reference sequence). CDR3 sequence (DNA): TGTGCCAGCAGTTTGGACCCATCGGGAGAGCAGTACTTC. This translates into CASSLDPSGEQYF.

This clonotype was counted at least ten times. The rearrangement uses TRBV20-1 and TRBJ2-5, with 7 bases aligning to TRBD2. V was clipped by 7 bases and J by 1 base; unmatched bases: 6. Germline CDR1 DFQATT, CDR2 SNEGSKA (reference sequence). The CDR3 has 13 amino acids. The CDR3 DNA reads TGCAGTGTGGGAGGGATAACCCAAGAGACCCAGTACTTC. Translated, it gives CSVGGITQETQYF.

This clonotype occurred many times. The rearrangement joins TRBV25-1 to TRBJ2-2; 7 nucleotides line up with TRBD1. With V trimmed by 2 bases and J by 4 bases, 19 bases remained unmatched. Per the germline V gene, CDR1 is MGHDK and CDR2 is SYGVNS. CDR3 length: 20 amino acids. The CDR3 spells CASSEGVAEGSGQITGELFF. The CDR3 DNA reads as TGTGCCAGCAGTGAAGGTGTCGCGGAAGGCTCGGGACAGATCACCGGGGAGCTGTTTTTT.

This clonotype was picked up many times. The J gene is TRBJ2-5, the V gene TRBV24-1, with D hard to call. V lost 3 bases and J 3 bases, leaving 10 bases between the germline ends. There are 14 residues in the CDR3. The germline V gene has CDR1 KGHDR and CDR2 SFDVKD. The CDR3 DNA reads as TGTGCCACCAGTGATAGCGACGGAAAAGAGACCCAGTACTTC. Translated, it gives CATSDSDGKETQYF.